This T cell receptor beta chain derives from a study of T cell responses to AZD1222 COVID-19 vaccine (dated by TCRdb to about 2021). Broadly, across the study: A total of 233 trial participants underwent TCR sequencing, of whom some 210 received two doses of AZD1222 and some 25 received two doses of the MenACWY control vaccine. Trial participants were enrolled into age subgroups of 18-55, 56-69 and 70-plus years, which contained roughly 140, 27 and 60 TCR-sequenced participants, respectively.

From cysteine to phenylalanine, the CDR3 is 13 amino acids long. The read is trimmed to its CDR3 DNA, 39 bases read in frame from base 1. CDR1 is given as MNHEY and CDR2 as SVGAGI, both from the germline V gene. V was cut back by 6 bases and J by 7 bases, leaving a gap of 10 bases between them. Points the paper makes about the study in general: Participants were mostly white British, with more females than males. The authors suggested clonal diversity may have been underestimated. Nearly half of unique spike-specific TCRs reportedly recognized epitopes outside regions mutated in the B.1.351 and B.1.1.7 variants. Because no samples from the day 14 peak response were available, repertoires could be characterized only after the peak T cell response. A significant rise in spike-specific TCR breadth and depth was observed after two AZD1222 doses relative to day 0 and relative to MenACWY recipients. The 56-69-year group was small, and its depth increase did not reach significance, likely because of low power. CD4 TCRs associated with the vaccine covered the entire spike protein, and the dominant responses were in regions 160-218 and 743-854. Only 5 to 7 AZD1222 recipients were SARS-CoV-2 seropositive at baseline, limiting conclusions about previously exposed vaccinees.

The CDR3 regions of human TCRbeta chains were analyzed by immunosequencing. Per the original workflow: TCRs in the repertoires were matched against a reference library of SARS-CoV-2-specific TCRs that had been generated with the MIRA antigen-specificity platform. Breadth was defined as the fraction of unique TCRs that were SARS-CoV-2-associated. Depth was defined as the fraction of total T cells that were SARS-CoV-2-associated. Using the MIRA data, every spike-specific TCR was mapped to the spike region that the TCR reacted to and assigned to either a CD4 or a CD8 class. Log10-transformed breadth and depth values were compared by one-way ANOVA with Sidak's multiple comparisons tests. Entries here come from immuneACCESS through TCRdb and include only in-frame sequences with V and J called. Some clones fail to appear in such tables; in the studies checked, an unresolved V gene covers under half of the shortfall, and the cause of the remainder is unknown. The V and J calls and the clone size are those of that table, but D and trimming were determined from the DNA. This sample has 120,000 or so clones in its table, and about 94% of those were observed once. The ten biggest clones cover around 3% of the sample.

The sample's time point label, in plain terms: about 28 days (+/-7) after the second vaccine dose. AZD1222 recipients given second doses at about 4 weeks or at about 12 weeks were pooled, since spike-specific TCR depth and breadth were not found to differ between the two schedules. Samples from vaccinated people were obtained from the UK trials COV001 and COV002, which included a single-blind randomized controlled phase 2/3 trial of AZD1222 (ChAdOx1 nCoV-19) in healthy adults. For TCRbeta chain sequencing, PBMC samples from trial participants were taken at day 0 and at day 28 after the second dose. A note on this clone: The clone's antigen remains unknown. No quality values exist for individual bases; no much larger clone is one base distant.

The V and J segments used are TRBV6-5 and TRBJ1-6; the D gene remains uncertain. This TCR was recovered from an adult who received the AZD1222 COVID-19 vaccine. Material: peripheral blood, obtained 28 days after the second AZD1222 dose. The sequenced DNA: TGTGCCAGCAGGGTCCAAGGAAATTCACCCCTCCACTTT. It translates to CASRVQGNSPLHF.